Below, one TCR beta chain is given with its context. Its antigen is unknown. The data belong to a study of cytomegalovirus exposure and HLA in healthy donors. Study details: According to later analysis, the same platform produced the 110 or so validation and under 700 first-cohort repertoires.

Study-level results: The study labeled 150 to 200 TCR beta chains cytomegalovirus-associated. A few CMV-associated chains were confirmed in vitro to be specific for CMV antigens. According to a subsequent analysis, TCR clusters identified in the first cohort showed a tendency to co-occur across the 120 validation repertoires.

V was trimmed by 3 bases and J by 2 bases, leaving 8 bases between them. The CDR3 totals 13 residues. The germline CDR1 and CDR2 sequences are SGHDN and FVKESK. The table came from immunoSEQ multiplex PCR; TCRdb's copy has only in-frame clones and leaves some out. The profile shows some 90,000 clones, approximately 96% of them singletons. The V gene is TRBV14, the J gene TRBJ2-7; maybe TRBD2 (6 bases). The source is a man between 18 and 29 years old in good health and CMV-seronegative. The sample comprised PBMCs. The CDR3 loop reads CASSQAGTYEQYV. The CDR3 coding sequence is TGTGCCAGCAGCCAGGCGGGGACCTACGAGCAGTACGTC.